The source of this TCR beta chain is a study of T cells expressing NK-cell markers. CDR3 size: 17 residues. Germline CDR1 LNHNV, CDR2 YYDKDF (reference sequence). TCRdb reprocessed the 5' RACE reads and keeps a single row for each CDR3 protein, giving no DNA. This table lists over 100,000 distinct CDR3 sequences. This TCR was recovered from a woman between 18 and 70 years old in good health. The rearrangement joins TRBV15 to TRBJ2-2; as DNA is missing, the TRBD2 call by TCRdb cannot be tested. Source material: blood T cells: a sorted CD56 or NKG2C T cell subset, CD4+ or CD8+ T cells, or bulk PBMC T cells (not recorded which). The CDR3 spells CATSRDREGVGTGELFF.